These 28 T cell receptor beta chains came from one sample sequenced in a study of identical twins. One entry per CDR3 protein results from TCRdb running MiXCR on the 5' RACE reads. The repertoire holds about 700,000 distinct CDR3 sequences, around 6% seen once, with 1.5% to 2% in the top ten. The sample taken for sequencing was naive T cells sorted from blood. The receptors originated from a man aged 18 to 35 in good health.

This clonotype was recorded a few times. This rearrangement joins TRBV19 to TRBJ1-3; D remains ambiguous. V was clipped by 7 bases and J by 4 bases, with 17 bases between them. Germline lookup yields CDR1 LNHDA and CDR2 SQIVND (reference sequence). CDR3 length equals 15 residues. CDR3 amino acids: CASIDRSPRGNTIYF. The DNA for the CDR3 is TGTGCCAGTATCGACCGCAGCCCCAGGGGAAACACCATATATTTT.

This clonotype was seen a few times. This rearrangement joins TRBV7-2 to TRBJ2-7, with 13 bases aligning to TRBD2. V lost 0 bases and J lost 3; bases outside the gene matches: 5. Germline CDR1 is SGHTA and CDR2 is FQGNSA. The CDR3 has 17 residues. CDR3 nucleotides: TGTGCCAGCAGCTTAGCACCAACTAGCGGGAGGGACTACGAGCAGTACTTC. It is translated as CASSLAPTSGRDYEQYF.

CDR3 sequence (DNA): TGTGCCAGCAGTTACTCGGAGCGGGATCCGGAGACCCAGTACTTC. Protein: CASSYSERDPETQYF. The J gene is TRBJ2-5, the V gene TRBV6-2 or TRBV6-3, with 7 bases identical to TRBD2. The ends lost 0 bases at V and 5 bases at J; junction bases unmatched: 6. Germline V lookup: CDR1 MNHEY, CDR2 SVGEGT. The CDR3 spans 15 residues.

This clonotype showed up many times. For the CDR3, the DNA is TGCAGCGTTATTCCCGGAGGTTCCTACAATGAGCAGTTCTTC. Residues: CSVIPGGSYNEQFF. This chain joins TRBV29-1 and TRBJ2-1, with D possibly matching TRBD2 (5 bases). V dropped 5 bases and J dropped 1 base, with 12 bases sitting between them. Germline-derived CDR1 and CDR2 are SQVTM and ANQGSEA. The length of the CDR3 is 14 residues.

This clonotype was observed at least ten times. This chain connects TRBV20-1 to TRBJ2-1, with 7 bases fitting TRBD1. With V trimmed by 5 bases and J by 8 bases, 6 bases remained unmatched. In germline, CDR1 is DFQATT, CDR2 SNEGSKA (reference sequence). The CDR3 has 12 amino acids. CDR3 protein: CSAYRGSDEQFF. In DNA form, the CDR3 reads TGCAGTGCTTACAGGGGTTCGGATGAGCAGTTCTTC.

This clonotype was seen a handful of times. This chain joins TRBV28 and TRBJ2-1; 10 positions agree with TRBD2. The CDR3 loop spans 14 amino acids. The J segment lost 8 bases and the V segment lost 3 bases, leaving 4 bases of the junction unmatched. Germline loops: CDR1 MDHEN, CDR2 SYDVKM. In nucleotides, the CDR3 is TGTGCCAGCAGTTTTGGTCTAGCGGGAGATGAGCAGTTCTTC. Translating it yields CASSFGLAGDEQFF.

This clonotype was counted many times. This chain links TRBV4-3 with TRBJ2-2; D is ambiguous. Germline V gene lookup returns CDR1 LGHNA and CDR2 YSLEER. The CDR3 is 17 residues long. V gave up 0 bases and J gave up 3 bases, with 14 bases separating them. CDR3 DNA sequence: TGCGCCAGCAGCCAAGATCTGACGGGCCCCCACACCGGGGAGCTGTTTTTT. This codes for CASSQDLTGPHTGELFF.

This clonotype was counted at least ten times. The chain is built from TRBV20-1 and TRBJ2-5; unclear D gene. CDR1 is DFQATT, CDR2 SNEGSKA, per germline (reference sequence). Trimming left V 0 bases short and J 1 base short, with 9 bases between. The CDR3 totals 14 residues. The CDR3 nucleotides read TGCAGTGCTAGAGATTGGAGAGGCCAAGAGACCCAGTACTTC. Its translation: CSARDWRGQETQYF.

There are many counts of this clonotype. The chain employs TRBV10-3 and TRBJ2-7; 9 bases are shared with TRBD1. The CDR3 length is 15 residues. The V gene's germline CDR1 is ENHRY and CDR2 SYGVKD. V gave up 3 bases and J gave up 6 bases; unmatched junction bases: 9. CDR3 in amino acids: CAISDPGTGWSEQYF. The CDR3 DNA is TGTGCCATCAGTGACCCCGGGACAGGGTGGAGCGAGCAGTACTTC.

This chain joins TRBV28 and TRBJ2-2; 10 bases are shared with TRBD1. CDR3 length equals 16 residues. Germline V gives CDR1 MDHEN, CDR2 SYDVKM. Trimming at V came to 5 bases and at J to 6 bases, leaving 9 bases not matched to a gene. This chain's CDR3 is CASSTRQGALPGELFF. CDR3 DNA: TGTGCCAGCAGTACCCGACAGGGGGCGCTCCCCGGGGAGCTGTTTTTT.

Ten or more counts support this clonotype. The CDR3: CASSKAGTPHNSEFF. The CDR3 bases are TGTGCCAGCAGTAAGGCCGGGACGCCCCATAATAGTGAGTTCTTC. The genes are TRBV6-1 and TRBJ2-1; D possibly matches TRBD1 or TRBD2 (5 bases each). The germline CDR1 and CDR2 sequences are MNHNS and SASEGT. The CDR3 length is 15 residues. Trimming took off 5 bases at V and 14 bases at J, with 25 bases between the two ends.

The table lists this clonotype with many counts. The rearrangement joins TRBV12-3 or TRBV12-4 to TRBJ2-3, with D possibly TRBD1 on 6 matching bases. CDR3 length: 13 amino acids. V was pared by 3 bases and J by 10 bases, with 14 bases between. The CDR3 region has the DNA TGTGCCAGCAGTTTCACTAGGGGGATAGCGCAGTATTTT. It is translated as CASSFTRGIAQYF.

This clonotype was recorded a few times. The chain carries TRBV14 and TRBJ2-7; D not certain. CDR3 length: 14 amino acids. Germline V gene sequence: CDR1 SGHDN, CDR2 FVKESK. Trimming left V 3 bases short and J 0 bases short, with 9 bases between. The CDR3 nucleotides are TGTGCCAGCAGCCAGATGGGGTACTCCTACGAGCAGTACGTC. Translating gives CASSQMGYSYEQYV.

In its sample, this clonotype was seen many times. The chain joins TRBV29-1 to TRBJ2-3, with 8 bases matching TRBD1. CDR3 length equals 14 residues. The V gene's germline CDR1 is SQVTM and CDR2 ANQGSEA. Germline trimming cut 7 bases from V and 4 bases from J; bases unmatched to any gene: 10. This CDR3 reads CSAATGEGADTQYF. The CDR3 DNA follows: TGCAGCGCCGCGACAGGGGAAGGGGCAGATACGCAGTATTTT.

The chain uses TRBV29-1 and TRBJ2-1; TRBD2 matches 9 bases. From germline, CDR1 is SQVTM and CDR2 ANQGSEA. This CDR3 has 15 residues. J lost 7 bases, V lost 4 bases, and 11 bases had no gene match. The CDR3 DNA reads TGCAGCGTTGGGGCCGTAGCGGGAGTTCCGAATGAGCAGTTCTTC. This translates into CSVGAVAGVPNEQFF.

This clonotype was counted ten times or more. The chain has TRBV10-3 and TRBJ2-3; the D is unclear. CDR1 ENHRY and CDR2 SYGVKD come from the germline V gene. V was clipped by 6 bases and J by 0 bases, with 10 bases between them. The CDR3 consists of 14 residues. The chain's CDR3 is CAISAAVSTDTQYF. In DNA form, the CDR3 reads TGTGCCATCAGCGCGGCGGTTAGCACAGATACGCAGTATTTT.

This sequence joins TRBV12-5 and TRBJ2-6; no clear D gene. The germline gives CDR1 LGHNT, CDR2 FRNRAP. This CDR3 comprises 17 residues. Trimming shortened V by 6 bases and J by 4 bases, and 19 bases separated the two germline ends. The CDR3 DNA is TGTGCTAGTGGGCTACGTTTGTGGGTCACGGGGGCCAACGTCCTGACTTTC. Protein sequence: CASGLRLWVTGANVLTF.

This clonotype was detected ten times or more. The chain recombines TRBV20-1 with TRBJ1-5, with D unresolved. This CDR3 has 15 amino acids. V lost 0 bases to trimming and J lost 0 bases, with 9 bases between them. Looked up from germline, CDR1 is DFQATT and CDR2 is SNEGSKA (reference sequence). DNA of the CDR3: TGCAGTGCTAGAGATCAATTTAATAGCAATCAGCCCCAGCATTTT. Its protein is CSARDQFNSNQPQHF.

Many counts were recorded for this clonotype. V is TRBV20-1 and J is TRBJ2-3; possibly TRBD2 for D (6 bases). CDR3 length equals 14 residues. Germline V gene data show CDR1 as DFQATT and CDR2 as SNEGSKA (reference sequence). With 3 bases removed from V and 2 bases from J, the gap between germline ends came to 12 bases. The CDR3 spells CSARLGGFTDTQYF. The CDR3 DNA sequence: TGCAGTGCTAGGTTAGGAGGGTTCACAGATACGCAGTATTTT.

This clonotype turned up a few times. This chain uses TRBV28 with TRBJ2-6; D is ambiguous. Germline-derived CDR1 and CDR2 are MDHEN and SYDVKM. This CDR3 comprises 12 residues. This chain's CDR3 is CGASSGANVLTF. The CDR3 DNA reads TGTGGCGCTTCCTCTGGGGCCAACGTCCTGACTTTC.

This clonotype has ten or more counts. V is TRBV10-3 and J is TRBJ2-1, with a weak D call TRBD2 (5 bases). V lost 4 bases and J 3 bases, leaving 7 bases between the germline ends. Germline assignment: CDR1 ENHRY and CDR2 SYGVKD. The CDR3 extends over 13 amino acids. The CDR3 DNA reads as TGTGCCATCAGTGCCCGGGACTACAATGAGCAGTTCTTC. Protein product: CAISARDYNEQFF.

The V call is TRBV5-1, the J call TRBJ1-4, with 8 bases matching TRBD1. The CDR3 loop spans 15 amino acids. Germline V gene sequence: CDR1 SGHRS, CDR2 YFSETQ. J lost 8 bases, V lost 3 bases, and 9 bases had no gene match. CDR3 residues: CASSWTGTGGEKLFF. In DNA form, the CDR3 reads TGCGCCAGCAGCTGGACCGGGACAGGCGGGGAAAAACTGTTTTTT.

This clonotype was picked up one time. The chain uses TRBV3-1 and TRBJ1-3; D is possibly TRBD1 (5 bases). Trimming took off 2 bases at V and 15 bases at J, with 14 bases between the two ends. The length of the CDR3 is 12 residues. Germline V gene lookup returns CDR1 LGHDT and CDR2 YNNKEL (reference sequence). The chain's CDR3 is CASSQSTGTEYF. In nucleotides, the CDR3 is TGTGCCAGCAGCCAAAGCACCGGGACGGAATATTTT.

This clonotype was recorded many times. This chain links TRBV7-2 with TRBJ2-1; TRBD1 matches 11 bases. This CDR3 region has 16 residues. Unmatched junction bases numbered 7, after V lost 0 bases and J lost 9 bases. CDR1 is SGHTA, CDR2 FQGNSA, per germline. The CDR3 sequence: CASSLAGQGVRVEQFF. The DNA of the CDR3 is TGTGCCAGCAGCTTAGCGGGACAGGGGGTTCGAGTTGAGCAGTTCTTC.

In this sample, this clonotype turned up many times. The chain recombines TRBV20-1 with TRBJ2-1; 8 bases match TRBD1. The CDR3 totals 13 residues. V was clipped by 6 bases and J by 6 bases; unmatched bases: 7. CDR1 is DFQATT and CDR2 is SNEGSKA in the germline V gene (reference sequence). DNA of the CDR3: TGCAGTGCCACCCTAACAGGGGGCAATGAGCAGTTCTTC. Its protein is CSATLTGGNEQFF.

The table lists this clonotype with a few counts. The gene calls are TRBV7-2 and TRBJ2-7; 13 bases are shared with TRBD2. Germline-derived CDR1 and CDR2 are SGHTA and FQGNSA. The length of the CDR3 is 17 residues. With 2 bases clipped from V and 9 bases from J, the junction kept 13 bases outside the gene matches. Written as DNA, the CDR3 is TGTGCCAGCAGCTTATCGGTTTGGACTAGCGGGAGTTTAAGGCAGTACTTC. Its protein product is CASSLSVWTSGSLRQYF.

CDR3 protein: CASSLVETGSDTGELFF. The CDR3 DNA reads TGTGCCAGCAGCTTAGTCGAGACAGGGTCGGACACCGGGGAGCTGTTTTTT. This chain links TRBV7-9 with TRBJ2-2, with 7 bases matching TRBD1. V lost 1 base to trimming and J lost 3 bases; unmatched junction nucleotides: 8. The germline gives CDR1 SEHNR, CDR2 FQNEAQ (reference sequence). The CDR3 is 17 amino acids.

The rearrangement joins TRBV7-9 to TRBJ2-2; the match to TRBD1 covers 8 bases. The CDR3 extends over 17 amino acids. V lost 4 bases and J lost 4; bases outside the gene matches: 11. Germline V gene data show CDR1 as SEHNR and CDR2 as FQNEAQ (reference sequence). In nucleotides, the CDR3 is TGTGCCAGCAGCTCCCCCCTCGACAGGGGCGGCACCGGGGAGCTGTTTTTT. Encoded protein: CASSSPLDRGGTGELFF.